The entry that follows covers one TCR beta chain sequence. Germline CDR1 is LGHNA and CDR2 is YNFKEQ. V shed 0 bases, J shed 0 bases, and the junction held 8 bases outside the gene matches. The CDR3 spans 17 residues. Clones were sequenced by immunoSEQ multiplex PCR, and TCRdb holds only the in-frame ones, with some missing. In the table there are some 230,000 clones, around 89% of which are singletons. This entry is derived from a study of blood T cell repertoires in COVID-19. The sequenced material came from PBMCs or T cells enriched from blood (not recorded which). This clonotype was sampled from a young woman in a cohort exposed to, infected with or recovered from COVID-19 (not recorded which). The rearrangement joins TRBV4-2 to TRBJ2-7; 7 bases line up with TRBD2. CDR3 residues: CASSQDSTGGTSYEQYF. The CDR3 DNA reads as TGTGCCAGCAGCCAAGATTCAACGGGGGGAACCTCCTACGAGCAGTACTTC.